The table lists the clone carrying this T cell receptor (beta chain) with many counts. Mismatch with germline at one junction end may stem from a read error. TCRdb reanalysed the 5' RACE reads using MiXCR and keeps one entry per CDR3 protein. Of 65,000 to 70,000 distinct CDR3 sequences in the sample, more than 9% are singletons; the top ten hold around 1.8%. This sample is drawn from a study of early T cells in non-severe SARS-CoV-2 infection. Background on the study: It was bulk RNA from unsorted whole blood that was sequenced, and the chains were unpaired.

Germline V gene data show CDR1 as SSHAT and CDR2 as FNYEAQ (reference sequence). The CDR3 is made up of 15 amino acids. This chain uses TRBV7-7 with TRBJ2-5; 10 bases line up with TRBD1. The receptor's source is an adult who was a healthcare worker with PCR-confirmed SARS-CoV-2 infection or an uninfected control (not recorded which). Sequenced material: whole blood. This chain's CDR3 is CASSPGTGVVETQYF. The CDR3 coding sequence is TGTGCTAGCAGCCCGGGGACAGGGGTAGTAGAGACCCAGTACTTC. The whole variable domain, filled in from reference TRBV7-7 and TRBJ2-5, reads GAGVSQSPRYKVTKRGQDVTLRCDPISSHATLYWYQQALGQGPEFLTYFNYEAQPDKSGLPSDRFSAERPEGSISTLTIQRTEQRDSAMYRCASSPGTGVVETQYFGPGTRLLVL.